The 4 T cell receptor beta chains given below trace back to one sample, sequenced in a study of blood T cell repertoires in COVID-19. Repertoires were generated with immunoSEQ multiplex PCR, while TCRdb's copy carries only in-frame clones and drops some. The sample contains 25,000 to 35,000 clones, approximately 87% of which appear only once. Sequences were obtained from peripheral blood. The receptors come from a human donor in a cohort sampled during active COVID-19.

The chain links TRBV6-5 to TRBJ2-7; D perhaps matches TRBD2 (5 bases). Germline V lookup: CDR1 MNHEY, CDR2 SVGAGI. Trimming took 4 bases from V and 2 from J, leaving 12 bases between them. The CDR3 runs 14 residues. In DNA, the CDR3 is TGTGCCAGCAGTTCCCCGGGAACGGCCTACGAGCAGTACTTC. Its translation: CASSSPGTAYEQYF.

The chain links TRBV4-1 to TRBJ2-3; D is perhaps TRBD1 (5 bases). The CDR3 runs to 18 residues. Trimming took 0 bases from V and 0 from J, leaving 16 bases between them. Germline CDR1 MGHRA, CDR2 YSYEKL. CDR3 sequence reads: CASSQDHDGRASTDTQYF. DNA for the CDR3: TGCGCCAGCAGCCAAGATCATGATGGCAGGGCGAGCACAGATACGCAGTATTTT.

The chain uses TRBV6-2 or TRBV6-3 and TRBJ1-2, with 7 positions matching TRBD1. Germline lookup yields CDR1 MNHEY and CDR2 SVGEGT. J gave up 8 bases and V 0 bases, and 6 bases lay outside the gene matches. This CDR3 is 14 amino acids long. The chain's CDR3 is CASSYSSPGGGYTF. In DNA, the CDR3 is TGTGCCAGCAGTTACTCGAGTCCAGGGGGAGGCTACACCTTC.

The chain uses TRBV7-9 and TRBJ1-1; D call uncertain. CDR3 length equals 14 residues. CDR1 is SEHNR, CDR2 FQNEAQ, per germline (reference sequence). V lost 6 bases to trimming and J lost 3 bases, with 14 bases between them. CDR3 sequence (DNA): TGTGCCAGCAGAGATTCAGGAATGGACACTGAAGCTTTCTTT. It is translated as CASRDSGMDTEAFF. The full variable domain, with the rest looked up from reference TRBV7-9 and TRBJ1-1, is DTGVSQNPRHKITKRGQNVTFRCDPISEHNRLYWYRQTLGQGPEFLTYFQNEAQLEKSRLLSDRFSAERPKGSFSTLEIQRTEQGDSAMYLCASRDSGMDTEAFFGQGTRLTVV.